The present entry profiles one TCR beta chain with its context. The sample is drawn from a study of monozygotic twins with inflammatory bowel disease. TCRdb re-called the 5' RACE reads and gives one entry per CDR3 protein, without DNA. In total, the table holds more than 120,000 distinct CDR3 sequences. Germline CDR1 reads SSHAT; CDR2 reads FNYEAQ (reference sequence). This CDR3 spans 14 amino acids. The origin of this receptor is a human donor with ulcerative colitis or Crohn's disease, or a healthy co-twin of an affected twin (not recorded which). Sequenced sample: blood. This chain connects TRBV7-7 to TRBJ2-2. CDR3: CASSNTLGTGELFF.